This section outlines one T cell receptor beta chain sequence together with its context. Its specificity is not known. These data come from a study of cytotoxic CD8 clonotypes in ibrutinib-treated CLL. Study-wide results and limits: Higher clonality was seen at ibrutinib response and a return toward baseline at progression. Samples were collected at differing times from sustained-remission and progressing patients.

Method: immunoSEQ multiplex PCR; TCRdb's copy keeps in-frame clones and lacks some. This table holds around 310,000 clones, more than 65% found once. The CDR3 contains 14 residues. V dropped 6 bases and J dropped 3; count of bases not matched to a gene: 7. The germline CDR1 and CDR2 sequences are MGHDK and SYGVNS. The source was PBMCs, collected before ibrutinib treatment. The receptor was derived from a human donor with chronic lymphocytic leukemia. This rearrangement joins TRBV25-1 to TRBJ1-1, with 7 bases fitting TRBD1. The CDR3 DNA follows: TGTGCCAGCAGGACAACAGGGGTGTACACTGAAGCTTTCTTT. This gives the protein CASRTTGVYTEAFF. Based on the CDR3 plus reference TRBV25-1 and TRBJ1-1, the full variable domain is EADIYQTPRYLVIGTGKKITLECSQTMGHDKMYWYQQDPGMELHLIHYSYGVNSTEKGDLSSESTVSRIRTEHFPLTLESARPSHTSQYLCASRTTGVYTEAFFGQGTRLTVV.